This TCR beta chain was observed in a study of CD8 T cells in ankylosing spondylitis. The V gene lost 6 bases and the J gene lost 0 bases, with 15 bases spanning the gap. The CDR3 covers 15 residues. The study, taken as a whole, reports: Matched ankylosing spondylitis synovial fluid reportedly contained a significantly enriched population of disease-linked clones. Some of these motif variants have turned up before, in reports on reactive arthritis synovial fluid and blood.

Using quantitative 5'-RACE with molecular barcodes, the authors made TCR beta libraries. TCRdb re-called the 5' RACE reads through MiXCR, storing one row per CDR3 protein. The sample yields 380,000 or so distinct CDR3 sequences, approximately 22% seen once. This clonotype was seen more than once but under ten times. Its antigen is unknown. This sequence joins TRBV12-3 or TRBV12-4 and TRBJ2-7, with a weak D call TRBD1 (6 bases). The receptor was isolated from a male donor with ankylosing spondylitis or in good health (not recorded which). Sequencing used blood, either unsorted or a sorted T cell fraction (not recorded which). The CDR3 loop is CASRPQGQSSYEQYF. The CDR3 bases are TGTGCCAGCAGACCGCAGGGACAAAGCTCCTACGAGCAGTACTTC.